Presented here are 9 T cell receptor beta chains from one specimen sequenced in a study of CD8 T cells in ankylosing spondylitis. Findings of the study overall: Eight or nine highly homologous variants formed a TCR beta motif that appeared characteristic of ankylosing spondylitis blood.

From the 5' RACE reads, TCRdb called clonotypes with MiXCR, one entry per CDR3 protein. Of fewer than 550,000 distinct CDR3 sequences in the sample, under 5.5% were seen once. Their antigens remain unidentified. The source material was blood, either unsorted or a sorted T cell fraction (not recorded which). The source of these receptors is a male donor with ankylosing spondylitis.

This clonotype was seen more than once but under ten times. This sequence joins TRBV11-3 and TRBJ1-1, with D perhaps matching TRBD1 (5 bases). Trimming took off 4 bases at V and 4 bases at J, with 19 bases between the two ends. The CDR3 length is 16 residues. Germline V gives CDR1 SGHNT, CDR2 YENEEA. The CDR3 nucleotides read TGTGCCAGCAGCTCAGGAACGGGATATGGGGCCACTGAAGCTTTCTTT. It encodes CASSSGTGYGATEAFF.

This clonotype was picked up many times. In DNA, the CDR3 is TGTGCCAGCAGCTCCCCGAGGACGGGGGGGCCGAACACCGGGGAGCTGTTTTTT. The encoded protein is CASSSPRTGGPNTGELFF. V is TRBV11-2 and J is TRBJ2-2, with 8 bases aligning to TRBD2. Germline-derived CDR1 and CDR2 are SGHAT and FQNNGV. The V and J ends lost 4 bases and 0 bases, in that order; junction bases with no gene match: 10. CDR3 length: 18 amino acids.

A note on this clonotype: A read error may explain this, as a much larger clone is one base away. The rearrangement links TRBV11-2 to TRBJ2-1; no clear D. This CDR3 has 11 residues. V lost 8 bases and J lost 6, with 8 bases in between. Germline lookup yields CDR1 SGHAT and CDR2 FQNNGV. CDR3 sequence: CASGYINEQFF. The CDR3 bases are TGTGCCAGCGGATACATCAATGAGCAGTTCTTC.

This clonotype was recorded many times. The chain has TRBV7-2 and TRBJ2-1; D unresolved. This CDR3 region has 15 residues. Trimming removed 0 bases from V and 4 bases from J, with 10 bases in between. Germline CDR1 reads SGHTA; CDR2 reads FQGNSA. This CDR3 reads CASSLASASYNEQFF. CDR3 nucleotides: TGTGCCAGCAGCTTAGCCAGCGCCTCTTACAATGAGCAGTTCTTC.

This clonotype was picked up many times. DNA for the CDR3: TGCAGTGCTTCCCGGGACAGGGGCAACAATGAGCAGTTCTTC. This gives the protein CSASRDRGNNEQFF. This rearrangement joins TRBV20-1 to TRBJ2-1; 10 bases are shared with TRBD1. The CDR3 runs to 14 residues. V was clipped by 5 bases and J by 5 bases; unmatched bases: 6. CDR1 and CDR2 (germline): DFQATT, SNEGSKA (reference sequence).

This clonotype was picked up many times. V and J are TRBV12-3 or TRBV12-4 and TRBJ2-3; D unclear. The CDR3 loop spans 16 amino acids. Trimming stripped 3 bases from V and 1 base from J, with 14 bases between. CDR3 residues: CASSFIEAKGTDTQYF. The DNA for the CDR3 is TGTGCCAGCAGTTTTATTGAGGCTAAGGGCACAGATACGCAGTATTTT.

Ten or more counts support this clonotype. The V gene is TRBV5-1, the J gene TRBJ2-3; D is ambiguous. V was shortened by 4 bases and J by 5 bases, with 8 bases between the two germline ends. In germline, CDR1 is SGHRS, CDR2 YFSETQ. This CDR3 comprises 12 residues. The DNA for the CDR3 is TGCGCCAGCAGCCGAGAGGAAGATACGCAGTATTTT. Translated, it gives CASSREEDTQYF.

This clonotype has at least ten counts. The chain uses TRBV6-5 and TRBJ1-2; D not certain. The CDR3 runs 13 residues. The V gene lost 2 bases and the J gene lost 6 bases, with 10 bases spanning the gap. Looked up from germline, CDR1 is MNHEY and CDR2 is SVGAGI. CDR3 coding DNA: TGTGCCAGCAGTTACAATCCTGGGGATGGCTACACCTTC. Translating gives CASSYNPGDGYTF.

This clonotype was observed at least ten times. CDR3: CSAPGWTWGSPLHF. DNA for the CDR3: TGCAGTGCTCCGGGATGGACATGGGGTTCACCCCTCCACTTT. The rearrangement uses TRBV20-1 and TRBJ1-6, with a possible D match to TRBD1 (5 bases). Per germline, CDR1 DFQATT and CDR2 SNEGSKA (reference sequence). The CDR3 is 14 amino acids. With 5 bases removed from V and 9 bases from J, the gap between germline ends came to 17 bases.